This TCR beta chain was identified in a study of shared clonotypes between healthy human individuals. Assay used: immunoSEQ multiplex PCR; TCRdb lists only in-frame clones, some missing. The table has around 1.9 million clones, 85% to 95% seen once. CD45RO-negative CD8 cells positively selected for CCR7 made up the naive population, which excluded terminally differentiated effector memory CD45RA+ cells. Donors comprised healthy HIV-negative adults lacking recent acute infections or vaccinations. The material sequenced was naive CD8+ T cells from PBMCs. The TCR originated in a man aged 18-30 years in good health. Some clones in this sample may be carry-over from other donors' samples.

The CDR3 loop reads CASNRGVRMPTEAFF. The CDR3 DNA follows: TGTGCCAGCAACCGGGGGGTCAGGATGCCCACTGAAGCTTTCTTT. The V gene is TRBV5-6, the J gene TRBJ1-1; a weak D match, TRBD1 (5 bases). The V gene's germline CDR1 is SGHDT and CDR2 YYEEEE. The CDR3 loop spans 15 amino acids. Trimming left V 6 bases short and J 4 bases short, with 19 bases between.